This TCR beta chain was sequenced in a study of T cell responses to AZD1222 COVID-19 vaccine. V shed 3 bases, J shed 6 bases, and the junction held 8 bases outside the gene matches. The CDR3 has 15 residues. Germline-derived CDR1 and CDR2 are KGHDR and SFDVKD. This clone has a handful of counts. Its specificity is unknown. The data were produced by immunoSEQ multiplex PCR, yet TCRdb's version contains in-frame clones alone and is incomplete. Of about 130,000 clones listed, 80% to 90% are singletons. Study conclusions and caveats: Increased Spike-specific TCR breadth and depth were observed after two AZD1222 doses. Nearly half of spike-specific TCRs reportedly target unmutated variant regions.

The sequences come from peripheral blood, collected on day 0 of MenACWY control vaccination. The TCR comes from an adult in good health. The V gene is TRBV24-1, the J gene TRBJ2-7, with 9 bases that match TRBD2. The CDR3 loop reads CATSDAGGRAFEQYF. CDR3 nucleotide sequence: TGTGCCACCAGTGATGCTGGCGGGAGGGCCTTCGAGCAGTACTTC.